Below, 5 T cell receptor beta chains from the same sample are listed, as sequenced in a study of technical replicates of blood from several donors. TCRdb keeps only in-frame clones here, not all; method: immunoSEQ multiplex PCR. The sample includes around 61,000 clones, about 86% of them seen just once. Sequencing input: PBMCs. Receptors originate from a human donor in good health. Some clones in this sample may be carry-over from other donors' samples.

V and J are TRBV28 and TRBJ1-2; D ambiguous. Per the germline V gene, CDR1 is MDHEN and CDR2 is SYDVKM. The CDR3 is 13 amino acids. The V end was cut by 7 bases, the J end by 3 bases, with 12 bases between. DNA for the CDR3: TGTGCCAGCAATACAGTGGAGGACTATGGCTACACCTTC. It translates to CASNTVEDYGYTF.

This clone was seen only a few times. The V call is TRBV29-1, the J call TRBJ1-1; 9 bases align to TRBD1. Germline loops: CDR1 SQVTM, CDR2 ANQGSEA. CDR3 length: 12 amino acids. V gave up 7 bases and J gave up 5 bases; unmatched junction bases: 5. The CDR3 region has the DNA TGCAGCGCCGACAGGGGGGAGACTGAAGCTTTCTTT. Protein: CSADRGETEAFF.

The V gene is TRBV18, the J gene TRBJ2-7; tentative D call: TRBD1 (6 bases). The CDR3 runs to 16 residues. Germline values: CDR1 KGHSH, CDR2 LQKENI. Trimming took 6 bases from V and 1 from J, leaving 19 bases between them. The DNA for the CDR3 is TGTGCCAGCTCCGCAAGATCCGGGACACGATCCTACGAGCAGTACTTC. This encodes CASSARSGTRSYEQYF.

The chain is built from TRBV6-5 and TRBJ2-5; D is unclear. The CDR3 is 15 residues long. Trimming took 2 bases from V and 5 from J, leaving 15 bases between them. Germline lookup yields CDR1 MNHEY and CDR2 SVGAGI. The CDR3 loop reads CASSYGSSERETQYF. The DNA of the CDR3 is TGTGCCAGCAGTTACGGTAGCTCGGAGAGGGAGACCCAGTACTTC.

The chain has TRBV25-1 and TRBJ2-1; weak D call: TRBD2 (5 bases). The germline V and J ends were trimmed by 6 bases and 8 bases, with 17 bases remaining between them. The CDR3 runs 14 residues. CDR1 and CDR2 from the germline V gene are MGHDK and SYGVNS. This chain's CDR3 is CASRDLGSSHEQFF. CDR3 coding DNA: TGTGCCAGCAGGGACTTGGGGTCCAGCCATGAGCAGTTCTTC.